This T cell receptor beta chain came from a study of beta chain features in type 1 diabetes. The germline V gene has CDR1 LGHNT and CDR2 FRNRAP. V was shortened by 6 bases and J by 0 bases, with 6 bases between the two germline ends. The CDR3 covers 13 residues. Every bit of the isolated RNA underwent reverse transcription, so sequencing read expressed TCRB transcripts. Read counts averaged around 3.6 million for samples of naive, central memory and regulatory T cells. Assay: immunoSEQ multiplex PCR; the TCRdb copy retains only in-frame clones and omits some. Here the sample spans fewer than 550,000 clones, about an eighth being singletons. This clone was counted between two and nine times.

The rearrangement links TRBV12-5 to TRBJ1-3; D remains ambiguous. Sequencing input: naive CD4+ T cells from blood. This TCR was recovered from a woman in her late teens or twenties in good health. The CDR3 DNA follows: TGTGCTAGTGGCCCGGTCTCTGGAAACACCATATATTTT. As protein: CASGPVSGNTIYF.